Given below is one T cell receptor beta chain in context. Its antigen remains unidentified. One base away there is no much larger clone; base qualities are not given. This sample was taken from a study of blood T cell repertoires in COVID-19 (TCRdb year 2020). Regarding the complete study: Samples from collaborators originated in the United States, Italy and Spain and spanned both the acute and convalescent phases of COVID-19. The material from the prospective study consisted of cDNA or gDNA derived from T cells, B-cell-depleted T cells, or PBMCs. Deeply sampled blood TCRbeta repertoires from subjects exposed to, actively infected with, or recovered from COVID-19 were included in the dataset. The repertoires were released in a freely available public database intended as a resource for research on the immune response to SARS-CoV-2. Samples were obtained from the ongoing ImmuneRACE study (first 160 participants) and from about 1,300 subjects provided by 6 global collaborators. A de-identified subject ID, COVID-19 status, age in years and sex were almost always included in the sample metadata. Where HLA class I and class II types were available, the types were taken from metadata supplied by the sample provider, not from assay-based typing.

The immunoSEQ Assay, a bias-controlled multiplex PCR, was used to amplify TCRbeta CDR3 regions from genomic DNA. The authors processed their data as follows. Within the assay, amplification of reference gene primers was used to estimate how many nucleated cells each sample contained. To quantify the absolute abundance of each unique TCRbeta CDR3 rearrangement, sequence reads were collapsed and filtered. For each sample, productive Simpson clonality was calculated by taking the square root of Simpson's diversity index across productive rearrangements. TCRdb retrieved this table from immuneACCESS and kept in-frame rearrangements only. Not all clones are present; in checked studies, unresolved V genes account for under half, and no reason is known for the remainder. V and J calls and clone size are copied from that table; D and trimming were computed from the DNA. The sample table lists about 140,000 clones, approximately 91% of them with a count of one. The top ten hold less than 2% of the sample.

The collaborating institutions used their own protocols to collect whole blood in K2EDTA tubes. Collaborator samples were shipped for TCRbeta analysis as frozen whole blood, isolated PBMCs, or DNA extracted from either sample type. The study at large found these results: How much clinical and demographic metadata was included differed by source and by participant, and the metadata was provided uncurated.

A distance of 13 bases separates the germline ends of V and J, which lose 9 bases and 0 bases respectively. The CDR3 runs 14 amino acids, cysteine and phenylalanine included. Here the CDR3 DNA is all that survives: 42 bases in frame from base 1. CDR1 and CDR2 are drawn from the germline V gene: SNHLY, FYNNEI. This chain is built from TRBV2 and TRBJ2-3, and the D gene may be TRBD2, 6 bases matching. Source material: peripheral blood. The clonotype was recovered from a man between 65 and 85 years old with acute or convalescent COVID-19. The CDR3 region: CASSLAPSTDTQYF. The DNA sequence is TGTGCCAGTTCTCTAGCGCCAAGCACAGATACGCAGTATTTT.